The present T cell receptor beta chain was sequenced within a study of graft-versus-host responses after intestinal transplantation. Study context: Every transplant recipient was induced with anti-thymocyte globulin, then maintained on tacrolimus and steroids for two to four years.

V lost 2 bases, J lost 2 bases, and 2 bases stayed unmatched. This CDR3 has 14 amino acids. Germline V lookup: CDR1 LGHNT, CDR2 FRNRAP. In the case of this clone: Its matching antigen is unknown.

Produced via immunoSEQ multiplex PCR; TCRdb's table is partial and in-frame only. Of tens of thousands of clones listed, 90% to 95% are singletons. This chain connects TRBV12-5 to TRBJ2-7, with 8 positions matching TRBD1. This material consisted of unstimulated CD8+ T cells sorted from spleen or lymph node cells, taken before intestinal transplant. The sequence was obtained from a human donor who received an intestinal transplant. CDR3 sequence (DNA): TGTGCTAGTGGTTTGACAGGGGGGACCTACGAGCAGTACTTC. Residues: CASGLTGGTYEQYF.